The count of the clone carrying this TCR beta chain is one. This entry comes from a study of cytomegalovirus exposure and HLA in healthy donors. Primers included in the PCR were 60 Vbeta and 13 Jbeta primers. Some clones are missing from TCRdb's copy, which holds only in-frame ones; the method was immunoSEQ multiplex PCR. The sample consists of about 190,000 clones, 60% to 85% of them appearing once. This TCR was recovered from a woman aged 18-29 years in good health and CMV-seronegative. Sequenced material: PBMCs.

CDR3 region: CASRPGQGNSPLHF. CDR3 DNA: TGTGCCAGCAGACCGGGACAGGGTAATTCACCCCTCCACTTT. The chain joins TRBV6-5 to TRBJ1-6; 9 positions match TRBD1. The CDR3 spans 14 residues. J gave up 6 bases and V 6 bases, and 3 bases lay outside the gene matches. CDR1 is MNHEY and CDR2 is SVGAGI in the germline V gene.